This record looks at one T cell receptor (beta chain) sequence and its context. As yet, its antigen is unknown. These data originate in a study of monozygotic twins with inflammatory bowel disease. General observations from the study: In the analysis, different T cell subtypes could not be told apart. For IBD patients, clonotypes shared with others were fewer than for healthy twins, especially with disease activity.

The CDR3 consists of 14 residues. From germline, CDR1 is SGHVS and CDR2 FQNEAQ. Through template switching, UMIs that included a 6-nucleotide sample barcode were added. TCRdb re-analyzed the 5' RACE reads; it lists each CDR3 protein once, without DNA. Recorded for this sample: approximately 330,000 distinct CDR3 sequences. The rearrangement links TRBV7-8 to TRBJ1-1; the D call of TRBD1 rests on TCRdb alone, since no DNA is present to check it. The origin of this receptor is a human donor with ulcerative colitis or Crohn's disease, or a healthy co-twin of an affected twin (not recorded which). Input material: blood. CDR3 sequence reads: CASSPRDPNTEAFF.